This TCR beta chain was obtained from a study of regulatory T cells in long-lasting Graves disease. Specified time point: newly diagnosed GD, antithyroid drugs for less than 3 months. Isolated PBMC RNA provided the starting material for the TCR library. The V and J ends lost 7 bases and 4 bases, in that order; junction bases with no gene match: 1. Germline V lookup: CDR1 KGHDR, CDR2 SFDVKD. This CDR3 has 13 residues. With iRepertoire HTBI primers and Arm-PCR of CDR3 regions, TCR beta libraries were built. TCRdb itself ran the multiplex PCR reads through MiXCR, one entry per CDR3 protein. The sample includes 450,000 to 700,000 distinct CDR3 sequences, 13% of them seen just once. The sample was also linked to a second study, of T cells in Graves' hyperthyroidism and ophthalmopathy. That report adds: Carried out on the TCR CDR3, a first-round RT-PCR used the HTBI primer set.

The source was peripheral blood mononuclear cells (PBMCs), collected at new diagnosis, from a patient treated with antithyroid drugs. The genes are TRBV24-1 and TRBJ2-5; TRBD2 matches at 11 bases. The TCR sequence derives from a man aged 30 to 39 with Graves disease. The CDR3 nucleotides are TGTGCCACCAGAGGACTAGCGGGAGAGACCCAGTACTTC. The encoded protein is CATRGLAGETQYF.